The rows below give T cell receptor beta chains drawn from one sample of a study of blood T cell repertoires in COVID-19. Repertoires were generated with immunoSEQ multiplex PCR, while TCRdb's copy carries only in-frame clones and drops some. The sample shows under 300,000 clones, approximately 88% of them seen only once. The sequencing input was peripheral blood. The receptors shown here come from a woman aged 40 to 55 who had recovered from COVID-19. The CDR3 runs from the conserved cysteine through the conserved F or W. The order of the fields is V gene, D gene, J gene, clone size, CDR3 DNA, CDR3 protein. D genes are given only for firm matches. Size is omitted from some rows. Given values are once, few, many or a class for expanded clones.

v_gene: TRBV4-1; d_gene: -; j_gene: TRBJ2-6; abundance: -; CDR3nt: TGCGCCAGCACCAGCATCGGGCTACAGGGCTCCTCTGGGGCCAACGTCCTGACTTTC; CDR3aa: CASTSIGLQGSSGANVLTF
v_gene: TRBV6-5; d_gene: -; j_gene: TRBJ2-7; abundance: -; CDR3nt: TGTGCCAGCACTGGTGCAGGGCAATACGAGCAGTACTTC; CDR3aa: CASTGAGQYEQYF
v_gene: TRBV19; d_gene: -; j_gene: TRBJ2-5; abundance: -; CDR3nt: TGTGCCAGTAGTATCCCGGCAGGGAAACAAGAGACCCAGTACTTC; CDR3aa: CASSIPAGKQETQYF
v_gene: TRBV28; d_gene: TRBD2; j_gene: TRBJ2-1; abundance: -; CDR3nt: TGTGCCAGCAGTTTACGACTAGCGGGAGGGCCGAACAATGAGCAGTTCTTC; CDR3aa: CASSLRLAGGPNNEQFF
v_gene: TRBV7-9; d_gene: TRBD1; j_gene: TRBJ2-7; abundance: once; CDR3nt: TGTGCCAGCAGCTGGGGGACAGGGGCGGACGAGCAGTACTTC; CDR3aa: CASSWGTGADEQYF
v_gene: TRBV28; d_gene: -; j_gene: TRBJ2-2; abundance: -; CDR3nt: TGTGCCAGCCGTAAGGGGGTCATCCTAACCGGGGAGCTGTTTTTT; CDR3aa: CASRKGVILTGELFF
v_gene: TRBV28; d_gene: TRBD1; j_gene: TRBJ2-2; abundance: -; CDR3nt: TGTGCCATACAGGGGAAGAACACCGGGGAGCTGTTTTTT; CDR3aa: CAIQGKNTGELFF
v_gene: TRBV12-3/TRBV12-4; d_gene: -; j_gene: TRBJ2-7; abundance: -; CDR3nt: TGTGCCAGCAGTCCCCTGGACAGCAGCGAGCAGTACTTC; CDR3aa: CASSPLDSSEQYF
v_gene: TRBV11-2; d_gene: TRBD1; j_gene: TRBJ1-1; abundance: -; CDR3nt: TGTGCCAGCAGCTCCACAGGGGTCACTGAAGCTTTCTTT; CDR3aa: CASSSTGVTEAFF
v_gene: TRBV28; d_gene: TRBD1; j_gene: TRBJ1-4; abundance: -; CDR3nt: TGTGCCAGCGGCCTTGGTGGGACAGGGAGGGAAAAACTGTTTTTT; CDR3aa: CASGLGGTGREKLFF
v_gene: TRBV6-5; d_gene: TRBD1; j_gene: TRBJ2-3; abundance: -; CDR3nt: TGTGCCAGCAGGCCCGGGACAGCCACAGATACGCAGTATTTT; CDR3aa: CASRPGTATDTQYF
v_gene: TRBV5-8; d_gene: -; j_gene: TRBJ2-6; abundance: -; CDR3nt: TGTGCCAGCAGCCCACTTAAGGCAGGGTACTCTGGGGCCAACGTCCTGACTTTC; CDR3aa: CASSPLKAGYSGANVLTF
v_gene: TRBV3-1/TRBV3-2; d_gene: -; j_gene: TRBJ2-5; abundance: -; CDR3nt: TGTGCCAGCAGCCAAGTCAGGGAGACCCAGTACTTC; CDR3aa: CASSQVRETQYF
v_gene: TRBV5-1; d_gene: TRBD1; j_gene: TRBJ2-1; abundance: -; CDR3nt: TGCGCCAGCTCGAGGGACAGCCTTTACAATGAGCAGTTCTTC; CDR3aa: CASSRDSLYNEQFF
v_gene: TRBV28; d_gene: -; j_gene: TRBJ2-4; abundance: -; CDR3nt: TGTGCCAGCAGTGATCTCCAGGGAACCAAAAACATTCAGTACTTC; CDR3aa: CASSDLQGTKNIQYF
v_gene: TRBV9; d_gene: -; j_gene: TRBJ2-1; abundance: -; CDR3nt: TGTGCCAGCAGCGTAGCGTACGGGTACTACAATGAGCAGTTCTTC; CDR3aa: CASSVAYGYYNEQFF
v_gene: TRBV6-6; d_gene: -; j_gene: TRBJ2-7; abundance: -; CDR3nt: TGTGCCAGCAGTTACATCGGTTCGGACGAAGGGGGCTTC; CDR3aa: CASSYIGSDEGGF
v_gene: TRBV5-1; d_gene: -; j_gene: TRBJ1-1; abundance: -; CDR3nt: TGCGCCAGCAGCTTCGACAGAAACACTGAAGCTTTCTTT; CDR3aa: CASSFDRNTEAFF
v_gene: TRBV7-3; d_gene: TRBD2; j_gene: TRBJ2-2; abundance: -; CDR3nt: TGTGCCAGCAGCTTAAGGTCTAGCGGGAACACCGGGGAGCTGTTTTTT; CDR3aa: CASSLRSSGNTGELFF
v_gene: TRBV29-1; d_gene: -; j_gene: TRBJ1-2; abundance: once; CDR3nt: TGCAGCGTTGGACAGGCTAACTATGGCTACACCTTC; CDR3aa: CSVGQANYGYTF
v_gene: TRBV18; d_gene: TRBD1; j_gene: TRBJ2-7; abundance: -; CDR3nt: TGTGCCAGCTCAGAGCGGGACAGGGATTCTGAGCAGTACTTC; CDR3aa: CASSERDRDSEQYF
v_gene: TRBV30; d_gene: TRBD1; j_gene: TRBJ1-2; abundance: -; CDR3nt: TGTGCCTGGAGTGTTGTACAGGGGTATGGCTACACCTTC; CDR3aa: CAWSVVQGYGYTF
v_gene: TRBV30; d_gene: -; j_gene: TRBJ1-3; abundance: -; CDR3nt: TGTGCCTGGACGGGGGGCTCTGGAAACACCATATATTTT; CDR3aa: CAWTGGSGNTIYF
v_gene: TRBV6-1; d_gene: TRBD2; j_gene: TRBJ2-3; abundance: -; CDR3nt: TGTGCCAGCAGTGAAGCGCTTCCCGGACTAGCGGGATTAGATACGCAGTATTTT; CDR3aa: CASSEALPGLAGLDTQYF
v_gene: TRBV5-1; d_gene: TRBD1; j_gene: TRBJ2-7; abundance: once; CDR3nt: TGCGCCAGCAGCCGGAGGCTTACAGGGGAGACCTACGAGCAGTACTTC; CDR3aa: CASSRRLTGETYEQYF
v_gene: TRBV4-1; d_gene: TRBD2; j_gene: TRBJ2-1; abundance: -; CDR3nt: TGCGCCAGCAGCCAACTAGCGGGAGGGCGGGGTGAGCAGTTCTTC; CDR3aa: CASSQLAGGRGEQFF
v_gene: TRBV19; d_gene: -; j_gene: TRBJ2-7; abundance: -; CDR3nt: TGTGCCAGTAGTAAGCAGGGGTACGAGCAGTACTTC; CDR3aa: CASSKQGYEQYF
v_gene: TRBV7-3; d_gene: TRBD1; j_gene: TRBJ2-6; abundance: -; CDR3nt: TGTGCCAGCAGCCCGAGTGGGGCAGGGGGCCAGTCTGGGGCCAACGTCCTGACTTTC; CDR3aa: CASSPSGAGGQSGANVLTF
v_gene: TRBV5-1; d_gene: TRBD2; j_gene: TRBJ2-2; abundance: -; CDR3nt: TGCGCCAGCAGCCTTAGCGGGAGTATGAACACCGGGGAGCTGTTTTTT; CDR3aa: CASSLSGSMNTGELFF
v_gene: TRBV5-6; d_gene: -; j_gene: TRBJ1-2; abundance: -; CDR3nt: TGTGCCAGCAGCTTGTCGACTACTAACTATGGCTACACCTTC; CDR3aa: CASSLSTTNYGYTF
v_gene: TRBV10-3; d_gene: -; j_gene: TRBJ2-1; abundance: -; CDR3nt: TGTGCCATCTCCCTTTCGGGAGAATCGTACAATGAGCAGTTCTTC; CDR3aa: CAISLSGESYNEQFF
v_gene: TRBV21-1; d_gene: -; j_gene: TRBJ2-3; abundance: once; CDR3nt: TGTGCCAGCAGCAGTACGCGGGGTTCAGATACGCAGTATTTT; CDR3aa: CASSSTRGSDTQYF
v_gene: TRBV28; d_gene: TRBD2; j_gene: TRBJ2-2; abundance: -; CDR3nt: TGTGCCAGCTCCCGGGGACTAGCGGGAGTTGCCGGGTCTTTGCTGTTTTTT; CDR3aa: CASSRGLAGVAGSLLFF
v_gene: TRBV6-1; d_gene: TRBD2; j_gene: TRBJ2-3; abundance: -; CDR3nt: TGTGCCAGCAGTGAAGCTTTGGGACTAGCGGCCCACCATACGCAGTATTTT; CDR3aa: CASSEALGLAAHHTQYF
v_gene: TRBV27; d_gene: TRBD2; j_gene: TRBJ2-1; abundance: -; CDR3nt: TGTGCCAGCAGTTCACTAGCGGTCGGTGGGCATGAGCAGTTCTTC; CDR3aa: CASSSLAVGGHEQFF
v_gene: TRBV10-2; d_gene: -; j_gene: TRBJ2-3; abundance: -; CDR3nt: TGCGCCAGCAGTTTCGCGCTTAGCACAGATACGCAGTATTTT; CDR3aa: CASSFALSTDTQYF
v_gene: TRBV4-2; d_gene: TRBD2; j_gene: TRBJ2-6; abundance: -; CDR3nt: TGTGCCAGCAGCCGAAAACTAGCGGGCCAAAACTCTGGGGCCAACGTCCTGACTTTC; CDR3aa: CASSRKLAGQNSGANVLTF
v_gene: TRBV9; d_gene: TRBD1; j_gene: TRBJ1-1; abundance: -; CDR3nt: TGTGCCAGCAGCGCAGGACAGGGGGCGACGACTGAAGCTTTCTTT; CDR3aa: CASSAGQGATTEAFF
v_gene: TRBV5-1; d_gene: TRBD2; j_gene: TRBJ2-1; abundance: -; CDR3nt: TGCGCCAGCAGCTTGACCGCGGGAGGGAAAACCAATGAGCAGTTCTTC; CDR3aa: CASSLTAGGKTNEQFF
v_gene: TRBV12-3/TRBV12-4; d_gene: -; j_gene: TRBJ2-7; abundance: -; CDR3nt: TGTGCCAGCAGCCAGGGTTACGAGCAGTACTTC; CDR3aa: CASSQGYEQYF
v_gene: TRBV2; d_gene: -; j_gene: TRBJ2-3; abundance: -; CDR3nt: TGTGCCAGCAGGGAGGCAGTTACAGATACGCAGTATTTT; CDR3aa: CASREAVTDTQYF
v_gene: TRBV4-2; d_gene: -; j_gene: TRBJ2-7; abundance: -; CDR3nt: TGTGCCAGCTCTCCCGGGGATACCTACGAGCAGTACTTC; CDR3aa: CASSPGDTYEQYF
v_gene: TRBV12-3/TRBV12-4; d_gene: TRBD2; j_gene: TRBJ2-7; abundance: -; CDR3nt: TGTGCCAGCAGTCCGAAGATGGGGGGGGAGCAGTACTTC; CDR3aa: CASSPKMGGEQYF
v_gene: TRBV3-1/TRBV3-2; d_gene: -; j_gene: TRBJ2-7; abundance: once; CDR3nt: TGTGCCAGCAGCCCCGATAGCTCCTACGAGCAGTACTTC; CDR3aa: CASSPDSSYEQYF
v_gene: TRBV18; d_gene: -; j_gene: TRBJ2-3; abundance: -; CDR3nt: TGTGCCAGCTCACCTGGGCTAGCTTCTACAGATACGCAGTATTTT; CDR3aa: CASSPGLASTDTQYF
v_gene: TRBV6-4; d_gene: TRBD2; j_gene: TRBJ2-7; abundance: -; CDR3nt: TGTGCCAGCAGTGTGTCGGGAGGCCACGAGCAGTACTTC; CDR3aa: CASSVSGGHEQYF
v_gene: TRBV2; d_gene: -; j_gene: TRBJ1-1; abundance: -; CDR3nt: TGTGCCAGCAGTGTAGAGAGGATGAACACTGAAGCTTTCTTT; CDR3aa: CASSVERMNTEAFF
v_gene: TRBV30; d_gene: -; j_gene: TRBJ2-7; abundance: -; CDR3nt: TGTGCCTGGACAGATGACTCCTACGAGCAGTACTTC; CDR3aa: CAWTDDSYEQYF
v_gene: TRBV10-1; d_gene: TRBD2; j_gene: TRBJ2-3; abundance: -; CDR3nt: TGCGCCAGCAGTGATCCCCCCAACACTAGCGGGGTGGCGGATACGCAGTATTTT; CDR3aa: CASSDPPNTSGVADTQYF
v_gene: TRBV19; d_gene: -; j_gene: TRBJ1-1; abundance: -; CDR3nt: TGTGCCAGTGGCCAGGGGCTGAACACTGAAGCTTTCTTT; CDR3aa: CASGQGLNTEAFF